This T cell receptor (beta chain) was sequenced in a study of breast tumors, draining lymph nodes, adjacent tissues. Study-level points and caveats: Compared with lymph nodes, tumors were less diverse; compared with nontumor tissue, more.

This CDR3 has 16 residues. The germline CDR1 and CDR2 sequences are LNHDA and SQIVND (reference sequence). Unmatched junction bases numbered 7, after V lost 7 bases and J lost 3 bases. This clonotype was seen many times. Its antigen is unknown. The lymph nodes were axillary draining lymph nodes from breast cancer patients. Each CDR3 protein is one row after TCRdb ran MiXCR on the multiplex PCR reads. The sample has fewer than 250,000 distinct CDR3 sequences; roughly 32% are singletons. The origin of this receptor is a female donor with breast cancer. Some clones in this sample may be carry-over from other donors' samples. The rearrangement links TRBV19 to TRBJ2-6; 9 positions match TRBD1. Sequencing was performed on axillary lymph node tissue. CDR3 coding DNA: TGTGCCAGTAAACCCGGGACAGGGTTTGGGGCCAACGTCCTGACTTTC. Protein product: CASKPGTGFGANVLTF.